These 19 T cell receptor beta chains were sequenced from one sample in a study of blood T cell repertoires in COVID-19. The assay was immunoSEQ multiplex PCR, and TCRdb's table has in-frame clones only and misses some. This table has over 250,000 clones, approximately 89% appearing once. Sequences were obtained from PBMCs or T cells enriched from blood (not recorded which). These receptors were taken from a woman aged 55-75 years who had recovered from COVID-19.

The chain joins TRBV29-1 to TRBJ1-1; no reliable D call. CDR1 is SQVTM and CDR2 is ANQGSEA in the germline V gene. This CDR3 has 10 residues. The CDR3 sequence: CIPSGTEAFF. The CDR3, as DNA: TGCATCCCCTCGGGTACTGAAGCTTTCTTT.

The CDR3 DNA follows: TGTGCCAGCAGCCAAGATAGCGGAACGGTCAATTACAATGAGCAGTTCTTC. Its translation is CASSQDSGTVNYNEQFF. The chain recombines TRBV4-2 with TRBJ2-1, with TRBD2 as a possible D gene (6 bases). Per germline, CDR1 LGHNA and CDR2 YNFKEQ. V was trimmed by 0 bases and J by 4 bases, leaving 16 bases between them. The CDR3 length is 17 residues.

V usage is TRBV28 and J usage is TRBJ1-5; D might be TRBD1 (5 bases). The CDR3 is made up of 15 amino acids. CDR1 and CDR2 (germline): MDHEN, SYDVKM. Trimming took 1 base from V and 2 from J, leaving 9 bases between them. The DNA of the CDR3 is TGTGCCAGCAGTTTATCAGGGAAGGGCAATCAGCCCCAGCATTTT. The encoded protein is CASSLSGKGNQPQHF.

This clone was observed a single time. CDR3 residues: CASSLWSRVHEAFF. The CDR3 nucleotides read TGTGCCAGCAGTTTGTGGAGCAGGGTACATGAAGCTTTCTTT. V usage is TRBV28 and J usage is TRBJ1-1; maybe TRBD1 (5 bases). V lost 3 bases and J lost 7, with 15 bases in between. Germline values: CDR1 MDHEN, CDR2 SYDVKM. This CDR3 spans 14 amino acids.

CDR3 protein: CAWRTSGRHEQFF. The CDR3, as DNA: TGTGCCTGGCGGACTAGCGGGCGACATGAGCAGTTCTTC. This chain links TRBV30 with TRBJ2-1; 11 bases match TRBD2. The CDR3 extends over 13 amino acids. Germline CDR1 reads GTSNPN; CDR2 reads SVGIG (reference sequence). The J segment lost 8 bases and the V segment lost 5 bases, leaving 5 bases of the junction unmatched. Full variable domain (outside the CDR3, taken from reference TRBV30 and TRBJ2-1): SQTIHQWPATLVQPVGSPLSLECTVEGTSNPNLYWYRQAAGRGLQLLFYSVGIGQISSEVPQNLSASRPQDRQFILSSKKLLLSDSGFYLCAWRTSGRHEQFFGPGTRLTVL.

Turning to this clone: One junction end does not reproduce the germline sequence, and a read error may be involved. The chain carries TRBV2 and TRBJ1-1, with a tentative D call TRBD1 (5 bases). CDR1 and CDR2 (germline): SNHLY, FYNNEI. This CDR3 region has 14 residues. The CDR3 DNA reads as TGTGCCAGCAGAGAAGCCTTGACAGTCCGTGAAGCTTTCTTT. Translating gives CASREALTVREAFF.

V usage is TRBV30 and J usage is TRBJ1-2; no clear D. V lost 2 bases and J lost 8, with 9 bases in between. CDR1 is GTSNPN and CDR2 is SVGIG in the germline V gene (reference sequence). This CDR3 comprises 11 residues. CDR3 in DNA: TGTGCCTGGAGTCCATACAGAGGCTACACCTTC. This sequence encodes CAWSPYRGYTF.

A word on this clone: The same CDR3 is also encoded by other DNA sequences in this sample. The genes are TRBV7-9 and TRBJ1-1; TRBD1 aligns across 7 bases. J gave up 1 base and V 3 bases, and 2 bases lay outside the gene matches. The CDR3 extends over 14 amino acids. Germline CDR1 and CDR2: SEHNR and FQNEAQ (reference sequence). The CDR3 region is CASSFSGGNTEAFF. The DNA of the CDR3 is TGTGCCAGCAGCTTCTCAGGGGGGAACACTGAAGCTTTCTTT.

Comment on this clone: Other DNA sequences from this sample encode an identical CDR3 as well. The chain carries TRBV19 and TRBJ2-7; 11 bases match TRBD1. The CDR3 has 15 amino acids. Germline V CDR1 and CDR2: LNHDA, SQIVND (reference sequence). J gave up 1 base and V 3 bases, and 2 bases lay outside the gene matches. In DNA, the CDR3 is TGTGCCAGTAGTATGGGGACAGGGGGTTCCTACGAGCAGTACTTC. Its translation is CASSMGTGGSYEQYF.

The chain employs TRBV3-1 (or the pseudogene TRBV3-2) and TRBJ2-7; D gene ambiguous. The CDR3 is made up of 13 amino acids. V gave up 1 base and J gave up 9 bases, with 13 bases separating them. In germline, CDR1 is LGHDT, CDR2 YNNKEL (reference sequence). CDR3 residues: CASSQGFGRWQYF. CDR3 nucleotide sequence: TGTGCCAGCAGCCAAGGGTTTGGCCGCTGGCAGTACTTC.

V gene TRBV28 combines with J gene TRBJ2-4; 7 bases match TRBD1. V gave up 3 bases and J gave up 2 bases; unmatched junction bases: 10. Germline V gene data show CDR1 as MDHEN and CDR2 as SYDVKM. This CDR3 has 17 residues. For the CDR3, the DNA is TGTGCCAGCAGTTTTCCCGGCAGGGGGTTAACCAAAAACATTCAGTACTTC. Translating it yields CASSFPGRGLTKNIQYF.

J is TRBJ2-7 and V is TRBV19; 7 bases are shared with TRBD2. Unmatched junction bases numbered 6, after V lost 8 bases and J lost 5 bases. Germline V lookup: CDR1 LNHDA, CDR2 SQIVND (reference sequence). The CDR3 is made up of 12 amino acids. The CDR3 DNA follows: TGTGCCAGTCGGACCGGGGGGAACGAGCAGTACTTC. Its protein product is CASRTGGNEQYF. Variable domain in full (rest from reference TRBV19 and TRBJ2-7): DGGITQSPKYLFRKEGQNVTLSCEQNLNHDAMYWYRQDPGQGLRLIYYSQIVNDFQKGDIAEGYSVSREKKESFPLTVTSAQKNPTAFYLCASRTGGNEQYFGPGTRLTVT.

This rearrangement joins TRBV7-9 to TRBJ1-3; D may be TRBD1 (6 bases). The germline V gene encodes CDR1 SEHNR and CDR2 FQNEAQ (reference sequence). The CDR3 is 15 residues long. Trimming pared 2 bases from V and 4 bases from J, leaving 12 bases between. CDR3 nucleotides: TGTGCCAGCAGCTTATCAGGGGCTGCGGGAAACACCATATATTTT. Its protein is CASSLSGAAGNTIYF.

The chain recombines TRBV21-1 with TRBJ2-2; TRBD2 is the table's D call, not checked against the DNA. TRBV21-1 is described as a pseudogene. The CDR3 covers 16 residues. CDR3 in amino acids: CARPKGLAGITGELFF. CDR3 DNA: TGTGCCAGACCGAAAGGACTAGCGGGGATCACCGGGGAGCTGTTTTTT.

The V gene is TRBV12-3 or TRBV12-4, the J gene TRBJ2-1; no definite D call. This CDR3 region has 13 residues. V was cut by 5 bases and J by 4 bases, with 9 bases left in between. The CDR3 loop is CASSLDSYNEQFF. The CDR3 nucleotides are TGTGCCAGCAGTCTAGATAGTTACAATGAGCAGTTCTTC.

The V gene is TRBV24-1, the J gene TRBJ2-5; a possible D gene is TRBD1 (5 bases). This CDR3 spans 17 amino acids. Per the germline V gene, CDR1 is KGHDR and CDR2 is SFDVKD. The ends were cut back, 4 bases at V and 2 bases at J, with 19 bases in the middle. In nucleotides, the CDR3 is TGTGCCACCAGTGAAGCCCGCGCCGACAGTAGACAAGAGACCCAGTACTTC. Protein product: CATSEARADSRQETQYF.

This chain connects TRBV6-6 to TRBJ2-2; 13 positions match TRBD2. Germline loops: CDR1 MNHNY, CDR2 SVGAGI (reference sequence). The CDR3 length is 17 residues. The V and J ends lost 6 bases and 1 base, in that order; junction bases with no gene match: 5. The CDR3 spells CASSRLAGGKNTGELFF. CDR3 in DNA: TGTGCCAGCAGCCGACTAGCGGGGGGTAAGAACACCGGGGAGCTGTTTTTT.

The chain couples TRBV14 to TRBJ2-5, with 7 bases matching TRBD2. Per the germline V gene, CDR1 is SGHDN and CDR2 is FVKESK. The trim removed 3 bases at V and 0 bases at J, leaving 1 base unmatched. The CDR3 totals 14 residues. The CDR3: CASSQREYQETQYF. The CDR3 region has the DNA TGTGCCAGCAGCCAGCGGGAGTACCAAGAGACCCAGTACTTC. The full variable domain, rest sourced from reference TRBV14 and TRBJ2-5, is EAGVTQFPSHSVIEKGQTVTLRCDPISGHDNLYWYRRVMGKEIKFLLHFVKESKQDESGMPNNRFLAERTGGTYSTLKVQPAELEDSGVYFCASSQREYQETQYFGPGTRLLVL.

Written as DNA, the CDR3 is TGTGCCAGCAGCGACCAGCTAGCGGGAGTAGATACGCAGTATTTT. It encodes CASSDQLAGVDTQYF. The chain is built from TRBV6-2 or TRBV6-3 and TRBJ2-3, with 10 bases aligning to TRBD2. The CDR3 loop spans 15 amino acids. Germline V gives CDR1 MNHEY, CDR2 SVGEGT. Unmatched junction bases numbered 8, after V lost 6 bases and J lost 5 bases.